Only one count was recorded for the clone carrying this T cell receptor beta chain. Replicate PCRs for sorted subsets used approximately 220 ng DNA; this equaled tens of thousands of T cell genomes. This table comes from immunoSEQ multiplex PCR, and its TCRdb copy is limited to in-frame clones, with some not included. Of roughly 1,500,000 clones listed, 98% were seen once; the top ten hold around 0.45%. The sample belongs to a study of shared clonotypes between healthy human individuals. This CDR3 contains 12 residues. The germline CDR1 and CDR2 sequences are LNHDA and SQIVND (reference sequence). J lost 8 bases, V lost 9 bases, and 8 bases had no gene match.

The genes are TRBV19 and TRBJ2-3; 7 bases line up with TRBD2. The material sequenced was naive CD4+ T cells sorted from blood. The sample's subset: CD45RA+ positively selected. This sequence originates from a young man in good health. The CDR3 region has the DNA TGTGCCAGCCGGGCCCCGGGGGGTACGCAGTATTTT. It translates to CASRAPGGTQYF.